This T cell receptor (beta chain) comes out of a study of blood T cell repertoires in COVID-19. The trim removed 5 bases at V and 5 bases at J, leaving 9 bases unmatched. The CDR3 is made up of 18 amino acids. Germline values: CDR1 SGHTA, CDR2 FQGNSA. Generated by immunoSEQ multiplex PCR, the TCRdb table keeps only in-frame clones and is missing some. Counted here are more than 85,000 clones, around three quarters occurring once; the ten biggest clones make up around 4.2%. Sequencing was carried out using peripheral blood. This chain joins TRBV7-2 and TRBJ2-2; TRBD2 aligns across 15 bases. The clonotype originates from a human donor in a cohort sampled during active or convalescent COVID-19. CDR3 DNA: TGTGCCAGCAGCCCGTGGACTAGCGGGAGGGCCTCGACCGGGGAGCTGTTTTTT. It specifies CASSPWTSGRASTGELFF.